A selection of T cell receptor beta chains follows, all from one sample in a study of cytomegalovirus exposure and HLA in healthy donors. Generated by immunoSEQ multiplex PCR, the TCRdb table keeps only in-frame clones and is missing some. This table has more than 85,000 clones, about 80% appearing once. Sequencing was performed on PBMCs. The receptors shown here come from a man aged 35 to 55 in good health and CMV-seropositive. Each CDR3 is given with its conserved first and last residue. The order of the fields is V gene, D gene, CDR3 length, clone size, J gene, CDR3 DNA, CDR3 protein. A D gene is named only where the DNA matches it firmly. Clone size is stated in some rows and not others, as once, few, many or a class when expanded.

TRBV5-1	-	13	-	TRBJ1-1	TGCGCCAGCAGCCCCGCCCAGGTCACTGAAGCTTTCTTT	CASSPAQVTEAFF
TRBV13	-	15	-	TRBJ2-3	TGTGCCAGCAGCCCACCAGCGGAGACCACAGATACGCAGTATTTT	CASSPPAETTDTQYF
TRBV28	TRBD2	14	-	TRBJ2-3	TGTGCCAGCAGCGGGACTAGCAGATCAGATACGCAGTATTTT	CASSGTSRSDTQYF
TRBV19	-	15	-	TRBJ1-5	TGTGCCAGTAGTACGACAGCCCTCAGGCATCAGCCCCAGCATTTT	CASSTTALRHQPQHF
TRBV4-3	-	15	-	TRBJ2-3	TGCGCCAGCAGCCAATGGGGGCAAGTAACAGATACGCAGTATTTT	CASSQWGQVTDTQYF
TRBV9	TRBD2	16	-	TRBJ2-3	TGTGCCAGCAGCGTAGATAGCGGGACTAGCACAGATACGCAGTATTTT	CASSVDSGTSTDTQYF
TRBV5-5	TRBD1	16	-	TRBJ1-1	TGTGCCAGCAGCTTCTTAAGGGGACAGGGGATAGCTGAAGCTTTCTTT	CASSFLRGQGIAEAFF
TRBV27	TRBD1	14	-	TRBJ2-4	TGTGCCAGCAGTCCGCAGGGGGCATTGGGCATTCAGTACTTC	CASSPQGALGIQYF
TRBV27	-	13	-	TRBJ1-2	TGTGCCAGCAGTTTAGGCGGGTACTATGGCTACACCTTC	CASSLGGYYGYTF
TRBV4-3	-	14	-	TRBJ1-1	TGCGCCAGCAGCCAAGGGCAGGGGCGAGGTGAAGCTTTCTTT	CASSQGQGRGEAFF
TRBV7-2	-	14	few	TRBJ1-2	TGTGCCAGCAGCTTAGAAGGGGCGAACTATGGCTACACCTTC	CASSLEGANYGYTF
TRBV9	-	13	-	TRBJ1-2	TGTGCCAGCAGCGTAGTAGCTAACTATGGCTACACCTTC	CASSVVANYGYTF
TRBV6-1	TRBD1	16	-	TRBJ1-3	TGTGCCAGCAGTGACCTGACAGGGGCATCTGGAAACACCATATATTTT	CASSDLTGASGNTIYF
TRBV4-1	TRBD2	16	few	TRBJ2-7	TGCGCCAGCAGCCATCCCGGACTAGCGGGAGACTACGAGCAGTACTTC	CASSHPGLAGDYEQYF
TRBV7-9	-	14	-	TRBJ1-4	TGTGCCAGCAGCTTTTCAGGGGCTGGTGAAAAACTGTTTTTT	CASSFSGAGEKLFF
TRBV18	TRBD1	13	few	TRBJ2-7	TGTGCCAGCTCACCAACAGGGGCCTACGAGCAGTACTTC	CASSPTGAYEQYF
TRBV5-6	-	15	once	TRBJ2-1	TGTGCCAGCAGCTTGGCGGACTGGACCTACAATGAGCAGTTCTTC	CASSLADWTYNEQFF
TRBV4-3	-	13	-	TRBJ1-6	TGCGCCAGCAGCGAACGCAGGGGCTCACCCCTCCACTTT	CASSERRGSPLHF
TRBV7-2	TRBD2	16	-	TRBJ2-7	TGTGCCAGCGCACTGGCGGGGGGGTTTAGCTCCTACGAGCAGTACTTC	CASALAGGFSSYEQYF
TRBV12-5	TRBD2	17	once	TRBJ2-3	TGTGCTAGTGCCTCCTCCCGGGGGGGAGAGGGCACAGATACGCAGTATTTT	CASASSRGGEGTDTQYF
TRBV5-1	TRBD2	15	-	TRBJ2-1	TGCGCCAGCAGCTTACCTAGCGGGAGGTACAATGAGCAGTTCTTC	CASSLPSGRYNEQFF
TRBV30	-	14	few	TRBJ2-2	TGTGCCTGGAGTGAGTCAGCGAACACCGGGGAGCTGTTTTTT	CAWSESANTGELFF
TRBV6-1	TRBD1	14	-	TRBJ1-2	TGTGCCAGCACAACAGGGGATGGATGGTATGGCTACACCTTC	CASTTGDGWYGYTF
TRBV13	-	15	-	TRBJ2-2	TGTGCCAGCAGCTTATCGGGGAAATCCACCGGGGAGCTGTTTTTT	CASSLSGKSTGELFF
TRBV28	-	16	-	TRBJ2-3	TGTGCCAGCAGTCCCATCAGGGTCCCCGTCACAGATACGCAGTATTTT	CASSPIRVPVTDTQYF
TRBV9	-	11	-	TRBJ2-1	TGTGCCATTCACAGCTACAATGAGCAGTTCTTC	CAIHSYNEQFF
TRBV18	-	15	-	TRBJ2-7	TGTGCCAGCTCACCACGCTCGGGAGAAGCGTACGAGCAGTACTTC	CASSPRSGEAYEQYF
TRBV4-2	-	15	-	TRBJ2-1	TGTGCCAGCAGCCAAGATCAACGGGATAGGGATGAGCAGTTCTTC	CASSQDQRDRDEQFF
TRBV19	TRBD1	13	-	TRBJ1-1	TGTGCCAGTCGCCTCGGGACAGGGGTAGAGGCTTTCTTT	CASRLGTGVEAFF
TRBV5-4	-	15	few	TRBJ1-3	TGTGCCAGCAGCTTTCGGGGGGCGCTGGGAAACACCATATATTTT	CASSFRGALGNTIYF
TRBV18	-	16	-	TRBJ2-2	TGTGCCAGCTCCCTTAGAACTGCTTCCGCTGGCGGGGAGCTGTTTTTT	CASSLRTASAGGELFF
TRBV7-2	TRBD2	15	-	TRBJ2-1	TGTGCCAGCAGCTTAGCAGCGGGGGGGCGCGATGAGCAGTTCTTC	CASSLAAGGRDEQFF
TRBV11-3	-	17	-	TRBJ1-1	TGTGCCAGCAGCTTAGCCCCGGGGATGGCCCTAAACACTGAAGCTTTCTTT	CASSLAPGMALNTEAFF
TRBV7-2	-	14	-	TRBJ2-7	TGTGCCAGCAGCTTGGGGCCCCCGCTCTACGAGCAGTACTTC	CASSLGPPLYEQYF
TRBV18	TRBD1	16	few	TRBJ1-5	TGTGCCAGCTCGTCCGGACAGGGGTTTCGCAATCAGCCCCAGCATTTT	CASSSGQGFRNQPQHF
TRBV4-3	TRBD1	13	-	TRBJ2-7	TGCGCCAGCGCCCAGGACAGGGCCTACGAGCAGTACTTC	CASAQDRAYEQYF
TRBV18	TRBD1	14	-	TRBJ2-7	TGTGCCAGCTCCCCAACAGGGGGGACCTACGAGCAGTACTTC	CASSPTGGTYEQYF
TRBV30	TRBD1	15	-	TRBJ1-3	TGTGCCTGGACCGGGACAGGCCACTCTGGAAACACCATATATTTT	CAWTGTGHSGNTIYF
TRBV30	-	10	-	TRBJ1-1	TGTGCCTGGAGTACGCGTTTACTGTCCTTT	CAWSTRLLSF
TRBV5-4	-	12	few	TRBJ2-1	TGTGCCAGCAGCCCAGTCCGCGGAGAGCAGTTCTTC	CASSPVRGEQFF
TRBV18	-	13	-	TRBJ1-1	TGTGCCAGCTCACCACCGGAGGGGAATAAAGCTTTCTTT	CASSPPEGNKAFF
TRBV27	-	14	once	TRBJ1-6	TGTGCCAGCAGTCTAGGGGTGGCGAATTCACCCCTCCACTTT	CASSLGVANSPLHF
TRBV6-5	-	16	-	TRBJ1-2	TGTGCCAGCAGTTACTCTCCGATTCCACAGGGAACAGGCTACACCTTC	CASSYSPIPQGTGYTF
TRBV13	TRBD2	17	-	TRBJ2-5	TGTGCCAGCAGCTGGGGGCTAGCGGGAGGGAGGCAAGAGACCCAGTACTTC	CASSWGLAGGRQETQYF
TRBV30	-	13	-	TRBJ2-2	TGTGCCTGGAGACTAGCGAACACCGGGGAGCTGTTTTTT	CAWRLANTGELFF
TRBV5-4	TRBD1	16	-	TRBJ1-3	TGTGCCAGCAGCCCAAAGACAGGGTTCTCTGGAAACACCATATATTTT	CASSPKTGFSGNTIYF